Presented here are 6 T cell receptor beta chains from one specimen sequenced in a study of T cells after somatic rescue of genetic block. Clones were read by immunoSEQ multiplex PCR, and TCRdb kept only the in-frame ones, dropping some. Of 65,000 to 70,000 clones listed, about 92% are singletons. Input material: peripheral blood mononuclear cells (PBMCs). These receptors all stem from a middle-aged man.

This clone was observed a few times. J is TRBJ2-7 and V is TRBV19, with 11 bases identical to TRBD1. Germline CDR1 reads LNHDA; CDR2 reads SQIVND (reference sequence). The CDR3 has 15 amino acids. The V segment lost 6 bases and the J segment 5 bases; nucleotides outside the gene matches: 9. This CDR3 is CASRKEGTGGHEQYF. The DNA for the CDR3 is TGTGCCAGTAGGAAAGAGGGGACAGGGGGGCACGAGCAGTACTTC.

J is TRBJ1-2 and V is TRBV5-5; perhaps TRBD1 as D (5 bases). The V end lost 3 bases, the J end lost 4 bases, and 13 bases lay between the germline ends. The CDR3 totals 14 residues. The germline gives CDR1 SGHKS, CDR2 YYEKEE (reference sequence). CDR3 bases: TGTGCCAGCAGCTACGACAGTGTGACCTATGGCTACACCTTC. Translation: CASSYDSVTYGYTF.

This chain links TRBV12-5 with TRBJ2-2; tentatively, D is TRBD1 (6 bases). The CDR3 spans 14 residues. Trimming pared 7 bases from V and 6 bases from J, leaving 15 bases between. Looked up from germline, CDR1 is LGHNT and CDR2 is FRNRAP. Written as DNA, the CDR3 is TGTGCTAGTGCTGTGGGGGCGGGTTCCGGGGAGCTGTTTTTT. Translated: CASAVGAGSGELFF. The full variable domain, rest sourced from reference TRBV12-5 and TRBJ2-2, is DARVTQTPRHKVTEMGQEVTMRCQPILGHNTVFWYRQTMMQGLELLAYFRNRAPLDDSGMPKDRFSAEMPDATLATLKIQPSEPRDSAVYFCASAVGAGSGELFFGEGSRLTVL.

The chain has TRBV6-5 and TRBJ1-4; D is uncertain. V lost 7 bases and J 7 bases, leaving 7 bases between the germline ends. Germline lookup yields CDR1 MNHEY and CDR2 SVGAGI. The CDR3 totals 11 residues. CDR3 region: CASIQSEKLFF. CDR3 DNA sequence: TGTGCCAGCATTCAGTCTGAAAAACTGTTTTTT.

This chain links TRBV5-8 with TRBJ2-3; 9 bases align to TRBD2. Germline-derived CDR1 and CDR2 are SGHTS and YDEGEE. The CDR3 is made up of 18 amino acids. The trim removed 0 bases at V and 0 bases at J, leaving 8 bases unmatched. CDR3 in amino acids: CASSLGLAGRYSTDTQYF. The CDR3 bases are TGTGCCAGCAGCTTGGGCCTAGCGGGACGGTATAGCACAGATACGCAGTATTTT.

This sequence joins TRBV7-2 and TRBJ1-4; the D gene is possibly TRBD1 (6 bases). CDR3 length equals 15 residues. Deletions cut 5 bases from V and 3 bases from J, with 13 bases between. Per the germline V gene, CDR1 is SGHTA and CDR2 is FQGNSA. The CDR3 protein is CASSQRQAANEKLFF. CDR3 coding DNA: TGTGCCAGCAGCCAGCGACAGGCGGCTAATGAAAAACTGTTTTTT.